The clone carrying this TCR beta chain was recorded once. The antigen is undetermined. This sample stems from a study of cytomegalovirus exposure and HLA in healthy donors. Study in general: Tens of millions of unique TCRs from HLA-typed donors made up an early data release.

From germline, CDR1 is MDHEN and CDR2 SYDVKM. The CDR3 is 14 residues long. V was shortened by 3 bases and J by 2 bases, with 11 bases between the two germline ends. The PCR contained 60 Vbeta and 13 Jbeta primers. Study processing details: Later, an analysis found about 80 million unique TCR beta chains, and 9.5 million to 12 million of these were shared. Sequenced by immunoSEQ multiplex PCR; TCRdb stores in-frame clones only, minus some. V and J calls and clone size are those listed in that table; D and trimming were worked out from the DNA. The data show 100,000 to 130,000 clones, 77% seen once. Study-level points and caveats: After further analysis at a later stage, roughly 15,000 TCR beta sequences were associated with HLA alleles at 0.05 false discovery rate. Rarity characterized most TCR sequences, yet some public TCRs appeared in many donors.

The TCR originated in a male donor in good health and CMV-seronegative. V is TRBV28 and J is TRBJ2-7; tentatively, D is TRBD2 (6 bases). The material sequenced was PBMCs. The CDR3 DNA sequence: TGTGCCAGCAGTTTTTGGGCGGGGACCTACGAGCAGTACTTC. This gives the protein CASSFWAGTYEQYF.